This T cell receptor (beta chain) was found in a study of shared T cell receptors in the human thymus. The CDR3 length is 16 residues. Germline V gene lookup returns CDR1 SGHNT and CDR2 YYREEE (reference sequence). V gave up 0 bases and J gave up 4 bases, with 11 bases separating them. Assay: immunoSEQ multiplex PCR; the TCRdb copy retains only in-frame clones and omits some. The sample lists approximately 730,000 clones; 70% to 90% were seen once. Another study also made use of these data, one on human thymus T cells.

Sequencing was done on a sample of thymocytes. The TCR originated in a girl under three years old with a congenital heart defect. The genes are TRBV5-4 and TRBJ2-6, with D unclear. CDR3 in amino acids: CASSLDKANGANVLTF. CDR3 nucleotide sequence: TGTGCCAGCAGCTTGGATAAAGCGAACGGGGCCAACGTCCTGACTTTC.